These 20 T cell receptor beta chains were sequenced from one sample in a study of blood T cell repertoires in COVID-19. Libraries were prepared by immunoSEQ multiplex PCR; TCRdb keeps only in-frame clonotypes and omits some of them. The sample consists of roughly 190,000 clones, around 90% of them appearing once. Sequences were obtained from peripheral blood. These receptor sequences come from a man aged 50-59 years with acute or convalescent COVID-19.

This chain uses TRBV11-2 with TRBJ1-1; no firm D call. Trimming removed 5 bases from V and 0 bases from J, with 19 bases in between. Germline-derived CDR1 and CDR2 are SGHAT and FQNNGV. The CDR3 loop spans 17 amino acids. The CDR3 coding sequence is TGTGCCAGCAGCCCCACCATAGACATCCAGATGAACACTGAAGCTTTCTTT. Translating it yields CASSPTIDIQMNTEAFF. The full variable domain, its missing parts supplied by reference TRBV11-2 and TRBJ1-1, is EAGVAQSPRYKIIEKRQSVAFWCNPISGHATLYWYQQILGQGPKLLIQFQNNGVVDDSQLPKDRFSAERLKGVDSTLKIQPAKLEDSAVYLCASSPTIDIQMNTEAFFGQGTRLTVV.

The chain couples TRBV18 to TRBJ2-2; D not resolved. Germline V CDR1 and CDR2: KGHSH, LQKENI. Trimming stripped 1 base from V and 0 bases from J, with 9 bases between. The CDR3 is 16 residues long. The CDR3 sequence is CASSPLASTNTGELFF. CDR3 nucleotides: TGTGCCAGCTCACCACTGGCCTCCACGAACACCGGGGAGCTGTTTTTT.

This chain joins TRBV6-5 and TRBJ2-5, with TRBD1 identical over 8 bases. This CDR3 has 13 residues. Unmatched junction bases numbered 6, after V lost 8 bases and J lost 4 bases. Germline V gene sequence: CDR1 MNHEY, CDR2 SVGAGI. The CDR3 reads CASRKTGAETQYF. CDR3 bases: TGTGCCAGCCGCAAGACAGGGGCAGAGACCCAGTACTTC.

V gene TRBV5-1 combines with J gene TRBJ2-3; TRBD1 matches at 11 bases. CDR3 length: 15 amino acids. Germline lookup yields CDR1 SGHRS and CDR2 YFSETQ. V trimming: 3 bases; J trimming: 5 bases; junction bases outside the gene matches: 5. As DNA, the CDR3 is TGCGCCAGCAGCTCGGACAGGGGGCATGTAGATACGCAGTATTTT. Amino acid sequence: CASSSDRGHVDTQYF.

The chain uses TRBV7-9 and TRBJ1-1; D unresolved. Trimming stripped 5 bases from V and 0 bases from J, with 10 bases between. CDR3 length: 14 amino acids. Germline V gives CDR1 SEHNR, CDR2 FQNEAQ (reference sequence). CDR3 sequence reads: CASSRGILNTEAFF. In DNA form, the CDR3 reads TGTGCCAGCAGCCGAGGGATCCTGAACACTGAAGCTTTCTTT. Based on the CDR3 plus reference TRBV7-9 and TRBJ1-1, the full variable domain is DTGVSQNPRHKITKRGQNVTFRCDPISEHNRLYWYRQTLGQGPEFLTYFQNEAQLEKSRLLSDRFSAERPKGSFSTLEIQRTEQGDSAMYLCASSRGILNTEAFFGQGTRLTVV.

The chain recombines TRBV7-3 with TRBJ2-2; 7 positions match TRBD2. CDR3 length equals 17 residues. Germline V CDR1 and CDR2: SGHTA, FQGTGA. V shed 1 base and J 0 bases; nucleotides not matched to a gene: 5. In DNA form, the CDR3 reads TGTGCCAGCAGCTTAAGTGGGAGGGCCTCGAACACCGGGGAGCTGTTTTTT. It specifies CASSLSGRASNTGELFF. Drawing the rest from reference TRBV7-3 and TRBJ2-2, the complete variable domain is GAGVSQTPSNKVTEKGKYVELRCDPISGHTALYWYRQSLGQGPEFLIYFQGTGAADDSGLPNDRFFAVRPEGSVSTLKIQRTERGDSAVYLCASSLSGRASNTGELFFGEGSRLTVL.

The chain has TRBV18 and TRBJ1-1; no firm D call. Germline V gene data show CDR1 as KGHSH and CDR2 as LQKENI. V was pared by 3 bases and J by 1 base, with 12 bases between. This CDR3 contains 15 residues. CDR3 region: CASSPVPESNTEAFF. The CDR3 coding sequence is TGTGCCAGCTCACCGGTTCCGGAGTCGAACACTGAAGCTTTCTTT.

This sequence joins TRBV24-1 and TRBJ2-7; 8 nucleotides line up with TRBD1. Germline V gives CDR1 KGHDR, CDR2 SFDVKD. Trimming took 5 bases from V and 1 from J; bases not matched to a gene: 6. The CDR3 is 15 residues long. CDR3 protein: CATSAAGGGSYEQYF. The CDR3 DNA is TGTGCCACCAGTGCGGCAGGGGGCGGTTCCTACGAGCAGTACTTC.

This clone showed up just a few times. The chain links TRBV28 to TRBJ2-2, with D unresolved. The CDR3 totals 15 residues. The ends were cut back, 6 bases at V and 6 bases at J, with 17 bases in the middle. Looked up from germline, CDR1 is MDHEN and CDR2 is SYDVKM. The CDR3 DNA sequence: TGTGCCAGCAGCTTCGATCCTAGAGGTGCCGGGGAGCTGTTTTTT. Translation: CASSFDPRGAGELFF.

The rearrangement joins TRBV3-1 (or the pseudogene TRBV3-2) to TRBJ2-1, with 8 bases lining up with TRBD1. The V gene's germline CDR1 is LGHDT and CDR2 YNNKEL (reference sequence). CDR3 length: 21 residues. The J segment lost 0 bases and the V segment lost 0 bases, leaving 16 bases of the junction unmatched. The CDR3, as DNA: TGTGCCAGCAGCCAAGATCCTCCCGACAGGGGATTAGTTAGCTCCTACAATGAGCAGTTCTTC. Amino acid sequence: CASSQDPPDRGLVSSYNEQFF.

The V and J genes are TRBV7-2 and TRBJ2-7, with D possibly matching TRBD2 (6 bases). Trimming removed 0 bases at V and 2 bases at J, with 14 bases between. Germline values: CDR1 SGHTA, CDR2 FQGNSA. The CDR3 is 16 residues long. CDR3 DNA sequence: TGTGCCAGCAGCTTAGCGGCTGCGGGAAGCGCCTACGAGCAGTACTTC. Amino acid sequence: CASSLAAAGSAYEQYF.

This clone occurred once. This rearrangement joins TRBV30 to TRBJ1-2, with TRBD1 as a possible D gene (5 bases). Germline CDR1 GTSNPN, CDR2 SVGIG (reference sequence). CDR3 length: 16 amino acids. Deletions cut 4 bases from V and 8 bases from J, with 26 bases between. DNA of the CDR3: TGTGCCTGGACCCGAATTTTACCCACCCCAGGGTTCGGCTACACCTTC. It is translated as CAWTRILPTPGFGYTF.

The chain employs TRBV15 and TRBJ1-5; 7 nucleotides match TRBD1. J lost 2 bases, V lost 0 bases, and 7 bases had no gene match. Germline CDR1 is LNHNV and CDR2 is YYDKDF (reference sequence). CDR3 length: 17 residues. The CDR3 sequence is CATSRDRPGGGNQPQHF. Written as DNA, the CDR3 is TGTGCCACCAGCAGAGATAGGCCAGGGGGAGGCAATCAGCCCCAGCATTTT.

This chain connects TRBV9 to TRBJ2-2; D unclear. CDR3 length equals 15 residues. Per the germline V gene, CDR1 is SGDLS and CDR2 is YYNGEE. Trimming left V 1 base short and J 0 bases short, with 7 bases between. CDR3 nucleotides: TGTGCCAGCAGCGTAACTAATACGAACACCGGGGAGCTGTTTTTT. It specifies CASSVTNTNTGELFF.

V usage is TRBV27 and J usage is TRBJ2-6; D is possibly TRBD2 (5 bases). The V gene lost 4 bases and the J gene lost 3 bases, with 7 bases spanning the gap. CDR3 length: 14 amino acids. Germline lookup yields CDR1 MNHEY and CDR2 SMNVEV (reference sequence). The CDR3 bases are TGTGCCAGCAGTTCCCGGGGTGGGGCCAACGTCCTGACTTTC. This gives the protein CASSSRGGANVLTF.

This clone was seen once. The J gene is TRBJ1-2, the V gene TRBV19; tentative D call: TRBD1 (6 bases). V lost 3 bases and J lost 6, with 14 bases in between. This CDR3 region has 14 residues. CDR1 LNHDA and CDR2 SQIVND come from the germline V gene (reference sequence). The CDR3 sequence is CASSMVREGDGYTF. The CDR3 DNA reads as TGTGCCAGTAGTATGGTCCGGGAGGGGGATGGCTACACCTTC.

The rearrangement links TRBV19 to TRBJ1-1; weak D call: TRBD1 (5 bases). V lost 7 bases and J 0 bases, leaving 12 bases between the germline ends. CDR1 and CDR2 from the germline V gene are LNHDA and SQIVND (reference sequence). The CDR3 has 14 residues. The CDR3 reads CASKKGAVNTEAFF. The CDR3 DNA sequence: TGTGCCAGTAAGAAAGGGGCAGTGAACACTGAAGCTTTCTTT.

This clone was seen only once. The chain joins TRBV24-1 to TRBJ2-2, with TRBD1 as a possible D gene (6 bases). With 5 bases removed from V and 1 base from J, the gap between germline ends came to 13 bases. The germline gives CDR1 KGHDR, CDR2 SFDVKD. This CDR3 region has 16 residues. The CDR3 reads CATSARPDRNTGELFF. CDR3 coding DNA: TGTGCCACCAGTGCACGACCGGACAGGAACACCGGGGAGCTGTTTTTT.

Here the CDR3 reads CATSDSLGNQPQHF. CDR3 DNA: TGTGCCACCAGTGATTCCCTAGGCAATCAGCCCCAGCATTTT. The chain employs TRBV24-1 and TRBJ1-5; D gene unclear. The CDR3 sequence is 14 residues long. V lost 2 bases to trimming and J lost 2 bases, with 6 bases between them. Germline V gene data show CDR1 as KGHDR and CDR2 as SFDVKD.

The chain links TRBV14 to TRBJ1-5; D unresolved. Germline CDR1 is SGHDN and CDR2 is FVKESK. The V end was cut by 4 bases, the J end by 1 base, with 8 bases between. The CDR3 has 14 residues. CDR3 loop: CASSRAGSNQPQHF. CDR3 nucleotide sequence: TGTGCCAGCAGCCGAGCCGGGAGCAATCAGCCCCAGCATTTT.